These 28 T cell receptor beta chains share one sample of origin, sequenced in a study of shared clonotypes between healthy human individuals. Clones were read by immunoSEQ multiplex PCR, and TCRdb kept only the in-frame ones, dropping some. Of approximately 470,000 clones listed, about 85% were seen once; the top ten hold 12%. The sequenced material came from PBMCs. These receptors were taken from a woman between 40 and 50 years old in good health. Some clones in this sample may be carry-over from other donors' samples.

The V and J genes are TRBV5-8 and TRBJ1-2; weak D call: TRBD1 (5 bases). The ends were cut back, 0 bases at V and 0 bases at J, with 9 bases in the middle. The CDR3 consists of 15 residues. Germline CDR1 is SGHTS and CDR2 is YDEGEE. The CDR3 protein is CASSLEGEANYGYTF. The CDR3 nucleotides read TGTGCCAGCAGCTTGGAAGGGGAGGCTAACTATGGCTACACCTTC.

CDR3 bases: TGTGCCAGCAGCTTAAGCCCAGGGAGCTCCTACGAGCAGTACTTC. Residues: CASSLSPGSSYEQYF. The chain is built from TRBV5-4 and TRBJ2-7; D is tentatively TRBD1 or TRBD2 (5 bases each). This CDR3 contains 15 residues. Germline V gene data show CDR1 as SGHNT and CDR2 as YYREEE (reference sequence). V was trimmed by 2 bases and J by 0 bases, leaving 12 bases between them.

In regard to this clone: A read error likely explains this, since a far larger clone differs by one base. The same CDR3 also results from other DNA sequences found in this sample. This chain joins TRBV28 and TRBJ2-7; TRBD2 matches at 7 bases. The CDR3 covers 16 residues. From germline, CDR1 is MDHEN and CDR2 SYDVKM. This CDR3 reads CASSRLSGITSYEQYF. In DNA form, the CDR3 reads TGTGCTAGCAGTCGACTGAGCGGGATTACCTCCTACGAGCAGTACTTC.

This clone was recorded once. The chain has TRBV27 and TRBJ2-5; 8 bases are a match to TRBD1. V shed 2 bases and J 5 bases; nucleotides not matched to a gene: 1. The CDR3 runs to 13 residues. CDR1 is MNHEY and CDR2 is SMNVEV in the germline V gene (reference sequence). The DNA of the CDR3 is TGTGCCAGCAGTTTAGACAGGGGTGAGACCCAGTACTTC. Translated: CASSLDRGETQYF.

This clone showed up just once. The chain uses TRBV5-1 and TRBJ2-7, with TRBD1 as a possible D gene (5 bases). Germline V CDR1 and CDR2: SGHRS, YFSETQ. Trimming pared 0 bases from V and 3 bases from J, leaving 16 bases between. The CDR3 covers 16 residues. CDR3 bases: TGCGCCAGCAGCTTGGTAGTTGGTCCAACAGGCTACGAGCAGTACTTC. Its protein is CASSLVVGPTGYEQYF.

This clone was seen more than once but under ten times. V usage is TRBV28 and J usage is TRBJ2-3; 8 bases align to TRBD2. The CDR3 runs 17 residues. In germline, CDR1 is MDHEN, CDR2 SYDVKM. Trimming cost V 6 bases and J 0 bases; bases outside gene matches: 11. The CDR3 protein is CASSSSAGGPSTDTQYF. The CDR3 nucleotides read TGTGCCAGCAGCTCCAGTGCGGGAGGCCCCAGCACAGATACGCAGTATTTT. Full variable domain (missing parts from reference TRBV28 and TRBJ2-3): DVKVTQSSRYLVKRTGEKVFLECVQDMDHENMFWYRQDPGLGLRLIYFSYDVKMKEKGDIPEGYSVSREKKERFSLILESASTNQTSMYLCASSSSAGGPSTDTQYFGPGTRLTVL.

V is TRBV4-3 and J is TRBJ1-1; 8 positions match TRBD1. This CDR3 spans 13 amino acids. With V trimmed by 3 bases and J by 7 bases, 4 bases remained unmatched. Germline CDR1 reads LGHNA; CDR2 reads YSLEER. The CDR3 bases are TGCGCCAGCAGCCAGGGACAGGAGGGTGAAGCTTTCTTT. Translation gives CASSQGQEGEAFF.

The V and J genes are TRBV6-6 and TRBJ2-3; 7 nucleotides line up with TRBD1. This CDR3 region has 16 residues. Looked up from germline, CDR1 is MNHNY and CDR2 is SVGAGI (reference sequence). V lost 4 bases to trimming and J lost 1 base; unmatched junction nucleotides: 8. CDR3 DNA: TGTGCCAGCAGTTTCCAGACAGGGCAGCGCACAGATACGCAGTATTTT. Translation gives CASSFQTGQRTDTQYF.

This clone was observed a handful of times. The V gene is TRBV7-2, the J gene TRBJ1-5; TRBD1 is a possible D gene (5 bases). Trimming cost V 5 bases and J 11 bases, with 22 bases left between them. The V gene's germline CDR1 is SGHTA and CDR2 FQGNSA. The CDR3 spans 15 residues. The CDR3 DNA is TGTGCCAGCAGCCTAGGGACCTCCGAGGGCAGGGCCCAGCATTTT. Amino acids: CASSLGTSEGRAQHF. Full variable domain (rest looked up from reference TRBV7-2 and TRBJ1-5): GAGVSQSPSNKVTEKGKDVELRCDPISGHTALYWYRQSLGQGLEFLIYFQGNSAPDKSGLPSDRFSAERTGGSVSTLTIQRTQQEDSAVYLCASSLGTSEGRAQHFGDGTRLSIL.

This clone was seen repeatedly, ten times or more. The same CDR3 also results from other DNA sequences found in this sample. The V call is TRBV10-1, the J call TRBJ2-1; possible D gene TRBD2, 5 bases. Trimming removed 0 bases from V and 7 bases from J, with 10 bases in between. This CDR3 region has 14 residues. Germline V gene data show CDR1 as WNHNN and CDR2 as SYGVQD (reference sequence). In nucleotides, the CDR3 is TGCGCCAGCAGTGAGTCTAGCGTTACGAATGAGCAGTTCTTC. Residues: CASSESSVTNEQFF.

Details on this clone: With a far larger clone one base away, a read error is the likely cause. This rearrangement joins TRBV11-2 to TRBJ2-7; no clear D. Germline V lookup: CDR1 SGHAT, CDR2 FQNNGV. Trimming removed 2 bases at V and 0 bases at J, with 14 bases between. The CDR3 is 16 amino acids. This CDR3 is CASSLYVRTTSYEQYF. The CDR3 DNA reads as TGTGCCAGCAGCTTATACGTGCGGACGACCTCCTACGAGCAGTACTTC.

This clone has a handful of counts. The gene calls are TRBV28 and TRBJ1-1, with D possibly TRBD1 on 6 matching bases. V was clipped by 8 bases and J by 2 bases, with 15 bases between them. This CDR3 is built from 14 residues. CDR1 and CDR2 (germline): MDHEN, SYDVKM. The chain's CDR3 is CASRSPGANTEAFF. DNA of the CDR3: TGTGCCAGCCGATCCCCAGGGGCCAACACTGAAGCTTTCTTT.

There are many counts of this clone. Other DNA sequences within the sample encode an identical CDR3. The chain carries TRBV5-6 and TRBJ2-5, with D possibly called TRBD1 or TRBD2 (5 bases each). The ends were cut back, 3 bases at V and 4 bases at J, with 7 bases in the middle. The CDR3 sequence is 12 residues long. The germline V gene encodes CDR1 SGHDT and CDR2 YYEEEE. CDR3 loop: CASSSGGETQYF. The CDR3 nucleotides are TGTGCCAGCAGCTCTGGGGGAGAGACCCAGTACTTC.

The chain carries TRBV2 and TRBJ1-5; D is possibly TRBD1 (5 bases). Trimming left V 3 bases short and J 5 bases short, with 14 bases between. Per the germline V gene, CDR1 is SNHLY and CDR2 is FYNNEI. The CDR3 consists of 15 residues. CDR3 sequence reads: CASSEQGYTDQPQHF. The CDR3 DNA reads TGTGCCAGCAGTGAGCAGGGATATACAGATCAGCCCCAGCATTTT. Supplemented by reference TRBV2 and TRBJ1-5, the full variable domain reads EPEVTQTPSHQVTQMGQEVILRCVPISNHLYFYWYRQILGQKVEFLVSFYNNEISEKSEIFDDQFSVERPDGSNFTLKIRSTKLEDSAMYFCASSEQGYTDQPQHFGDGTRLSIL.

This clone was picked up a small number of times. The J gene is TRBJ2-7, the V gene TRBV6-1; tentatively, D is TRBD1 (5 bases). Trimming removed 0 bases from V and 1 base from J, with 13 bases in between. Germline values: CDR1 MNHNS, CDR2 SASEGT. The length of the CDR3 is 16 residues. CDR3 residues: CASSEAVQEPSYEQYF. DNA of the CDR3: TGTGCCAGCAGTGAAGCGGTACAGGAACCTTCCTACGAGCAGTACTTC.

Of note for this clone: This likely came from a read error, as a far larger clone is one base away. This chain uses TRBV7-2 with TRBJ1-2; unclear D gene. This CDR3 comprises 12 residues. V shed 2 bases and J shed 4 bases, with 5 bases lying between them. Germline lookup yields CDR1 SGHTA and CDR2 FQGNSA. CDR3 DNA sequence: TGTGCCAGCAGCTTATACGGCTATGGCTACACCTTC. It translates to CASSLYGYGYTF.

This clone showed up just once. This likely came from a read error, as a far larger clone is one base away. Other nucleotide sequences from this sample produce the same CDR3. The rearrangement uses TRBV25-1 and TRBJ2-3; 7 bases agree with TRBD2. Germline-derived CDR1 and CDR2 are MGHDK and SYGVNS. The CDR3 consists of 15 residues. The DNA for the CDR3 is TGTGCCAGCAGTTCTAGACTAGCAGGCACGGATACGCAGTATTTT. This sequence encodes CASSSRLAGTDTQYF.

There are a few counts of this clone. The chain joins TRBV4-2 to TRBJ2-6; possible D gene TRBD2, 6 bases. V shed 0 bases and J shed 0 bases, with 15 bases lying between them. The CDR3 has 19 residues. Germline CDR1 reads LGHNA; CDR2 reads YNFKEQ. Written as DNA, the CDR3 is TGTGCCAGCAGCCAAGATCCGCCGGGAGTCGGCTCTGGGGCCAACGTCCTGACTTTC. Encoded protein: CASSQDPPGVGSGANVLTF.

The chain carries TRBV6-5 and TRBJ1-1; D is undetermined. This CDR3 comprises 13 residues. Germline CDR1 reads MNHEY; CDR2 reads SVGAGI. V lost 2 bases to trimming and J lost 3 bases, with 7 bases between them. The DNA for the CDR3 is TGTGCCAGCAGTTACAGGGCGTACACTGAAGCTTTCTTT. Translated, it gives CASSYRAYTEAFF.

For the CDR3, the DNA is TGTGCCAGCAGTGAACTTTACTCAGGGGCCGAGCAGTACTTC. Amino acids: CASSELYSGAEQYF. The rearrangement uses TRBV2 and TRBJ2-7, with a possible D match to TRBD1 (6 bases). CDR3 size: 14 residues. CDR1 and CDR2 (germline): SNHLY, FYNNEI. The germline V and J ends were trimmed by 2 bases and 6 bases, with 14 bases remaining between them.

As to this clone: This likely came from a read error, as a far larger clone is one base away. The chain combines TRBV11-3 with TRBJ2-4; 9 nucleotides line up with TRBD1. The V gene end was trimmed by 3 bases and the J gene end by 15 bases; junction bases not matched to a gene: 9. CDR1 and CDR2 (germline): SGHNT, YENEEA. The CDR3 has 13 residues. The CDR3 loop is CASSLGGTGPPYF. For the CDR3, the DNA is TGTGCCAGCAGCTTGGGGGGGACAGGGCCACCGTACTTC. The full variable domain, in which reference TRBV11-3 and TRBJ2-4 provide the parts outside the CDR3, is EAGVVQSPRYKIIEKKQPVAFWCNPISGHNTLYWYLQNLGQGPELLIRYENEEAVDDSQLPKDRFSAERLKGVDSTLKIQPAELGDSAVYLCASSLGGTGPPYFGAGTRLSVL.

The chain employs TRBV18 and TRBJ2-1; D may be TRBD1 (6 bases). From germline, CDR1 is KGHSH and CDR2 LQKENI. The CDR3 sequence is 14 residues long. Deletions cut 5 bases from V and 1 base from J, with 9 bases between. DNA of the CDR3: TGTGCCAGCTCAGACGACAGGTCCTACAATGAGCAGTTCTTC. Amino acid sequence: CASSDDRSYNEQFF.

V gene TRBV6-1 combines with J gene TRBJ2-5; D is perhaps TRBD1 or TRBD2 (5 bases each). CDR1 is MNHNS, CDR2 SASEGT, per germline. This CDR3 has 14 residues. The V gene lost 5 bases and the J gene lost 2 bases, with 12 bases spanning the gap. CDR3 sequence (DNA): TGTGCCAGCAGTATACCGGGACGACAAGAGACCCAGTACTTC. It is translated as CASSIPGRQETQYF.

The chain employs TRBV28 and TRBJ2-7; possibly TRBD1 for D (6 bases). V was pared by 8 bases and J by 7 bases, with 21 bases between. The CDR3 has 14 residues. Per germline, CDR1 MDHEN and CDR2 SYDVKM. This CDR3 is CASAVGGSSTEQYF. Here the CDR3 DNA reads TGTGCCAGCGCGGTAGGGGGTTCGAGCACAGAGCAGTACTTC.

V usage is TRBV29-1 and J usage is TRBJ2-3; TRBD2 matches at 9 bases. The CDR3 sequence is 17 residues long. Germline values: CDR1 SQVTM, CDR2 ANQGSEA. V lost 2 bases to trimming and J lost 1 base; unmatched junction nucleotides: 10. The CDR3 DNA reads TGCAGCGTTGAACAGAGGCGGACTAGCGTGGGCACAGATACGCAGTATTTT. This translates into CSVEQRRTSVGTDTQYF.

This clone has just a few counts. The chain combines TRBV6-6 with TRBJ1-5, with 7 bases lining up with TRBD1. Germline CDR1 reads MNHNY; CDR2 reads SVGAGI (reference sequence). V shed 6 bases and J 3 bases; nucleotides not matched to a gene: 5. The CDR3 totals 14 residues. This CDR3 reads CASRRGQNNQPQHF. The CDR3 DNA reads as TGTGCCAGCAGGAGGGGACAGAACAATCAGCCCCAGCATTTT.

The J gene is TRBJ1-4, the V gene TRBV6-5; D is undetermined. CDR3 length: 15 amino acids. V shed 2 bases and J shed 0 bases, with 7 bases lying between them. Germline V gene sequence: CDR1 MNHEY, CDR2 SVGAGI. Here the CDR3 DNA reads TGTGCCAGCAGTTACAGGGCAGCAACTAATGAAAAACTGTTTTTT. As protein: CASSYRAATNEKLFF.

V is TRBV11-3 and J is TRBJ2-5; possible D gene TRBD1, 6 bases. Trimming cost V 5 bases and J 4 bases, with 14 bases left between them. Germline V gene lookup returns CDR1 SGHNT and CDR2 YENEEA. The CDR3 loop spans 14 amino acids. The CDR3: CASSPTGMSETQYF. As DNA, the CDR3 is TGTGCCAGCAGCCCCACAGGGATGTCAGAGACCCAGTACTTC.